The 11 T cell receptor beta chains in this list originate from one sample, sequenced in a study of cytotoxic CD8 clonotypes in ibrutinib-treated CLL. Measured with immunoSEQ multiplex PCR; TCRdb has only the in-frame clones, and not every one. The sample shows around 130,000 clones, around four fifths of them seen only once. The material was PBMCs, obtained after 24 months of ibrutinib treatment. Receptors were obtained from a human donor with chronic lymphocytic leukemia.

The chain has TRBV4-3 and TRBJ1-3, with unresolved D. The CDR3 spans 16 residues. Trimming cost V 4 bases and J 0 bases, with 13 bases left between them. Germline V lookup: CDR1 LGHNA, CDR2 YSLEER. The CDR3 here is CASSREPGSSGNTIYF. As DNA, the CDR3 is TGCGCCAGCAGCCGGGAGCCTGGGAGCTCTGGAAACACCATATATTTT.

The DNA for the CDR3 is TGTGCCAGCTCACCCCCTCATAGGACACCGACCGGGGAGCTGTTTTTT. It codes for CASSPPHRTPTGELFF. The genes are TRBV18 and TRBJ2-2, with D perhaps matching TRBD1 (5 bases). V lost 3 bases to trimming and J lost 5 bases, with 16 bases between them. The germline V gene has CDR1 KGHSH and CDR2 LQKENI. The CDR3 runs 16 residues.

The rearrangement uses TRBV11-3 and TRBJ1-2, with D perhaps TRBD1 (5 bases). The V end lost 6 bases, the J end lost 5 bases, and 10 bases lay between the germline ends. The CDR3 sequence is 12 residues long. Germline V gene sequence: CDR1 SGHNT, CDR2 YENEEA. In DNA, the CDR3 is TGTGCCAGCAGGGCCGGGACTTATGGCTACACCTTC. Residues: CASRAGTYGYTF.

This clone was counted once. The CDR3 DNA reads TGTGCCAGCAGGAGACTAGGGACAGGGGGTTTGAACACTGAAGCTTTCTTT. Encoded protein: CASRRLGTGGLNTEAFF. V usage is TRBV27 and J usage is TRBJ1-1, with 11 nucleotides matching TRBD1. The V gene end was trimmed by 6 bases and the J gene end by 0 bases; junction bases not matched to a gene: 9. Per the germline V gene, CDR1 is MNHEY and CDR2 is SMNVEV (reference sequence). CDR3 length: 17 residues.

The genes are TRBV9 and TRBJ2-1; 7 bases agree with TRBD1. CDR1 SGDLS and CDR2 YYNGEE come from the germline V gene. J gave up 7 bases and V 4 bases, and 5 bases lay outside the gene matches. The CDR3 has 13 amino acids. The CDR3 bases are TGTGCCAGCAGCAGAGGGACAGTAAATGAGCAGTTCTTC. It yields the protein CASSRGTVNEQFF. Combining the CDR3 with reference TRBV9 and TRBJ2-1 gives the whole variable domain DSGVTQTPKHLITATGQRVTLRCSPRSGDLSVYWYQQSLDQGLQFLIQYYNGEERAKGNILERFSAQQFPDLHSELNLSSLELGDSALYFCASSRGTVNEQFFGPGTRLTVL.

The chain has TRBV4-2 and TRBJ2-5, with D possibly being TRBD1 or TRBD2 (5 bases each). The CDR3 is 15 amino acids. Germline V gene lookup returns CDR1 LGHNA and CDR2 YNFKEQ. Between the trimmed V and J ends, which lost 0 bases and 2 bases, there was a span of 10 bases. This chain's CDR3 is CASSQDRGVQETQYF. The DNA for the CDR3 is TGTGCCAGCAGCCAAGATAGAGGGGTTCAAGAGACCCAGTACTTC.

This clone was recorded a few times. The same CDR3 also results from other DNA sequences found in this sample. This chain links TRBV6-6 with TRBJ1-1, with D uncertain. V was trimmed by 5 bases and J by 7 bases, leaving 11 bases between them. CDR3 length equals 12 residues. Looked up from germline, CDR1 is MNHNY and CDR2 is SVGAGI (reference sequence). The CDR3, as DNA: TGTGCCAGCAGTCCCGATCGCGGTGAAGCTTTCTTT. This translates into CASSPDRGEAFF.

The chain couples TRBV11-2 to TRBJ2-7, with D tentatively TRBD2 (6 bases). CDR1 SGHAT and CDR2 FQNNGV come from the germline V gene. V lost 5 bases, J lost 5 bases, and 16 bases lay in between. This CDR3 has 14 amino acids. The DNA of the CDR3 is TGTGCCAGCAGCCGGGACTTAAAACGCGACGAGCAGTACTTC. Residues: CASSRDLKRDEQYF.

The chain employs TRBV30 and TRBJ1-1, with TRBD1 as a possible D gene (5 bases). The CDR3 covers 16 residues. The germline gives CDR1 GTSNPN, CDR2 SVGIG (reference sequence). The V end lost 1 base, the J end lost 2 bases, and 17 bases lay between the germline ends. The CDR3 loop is CAWSAPPGRRNTEAFF. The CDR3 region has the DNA TGTGCCTGGAGTGCACCGCCGGGACGTCGCAACACTGAAGCTTTCTTT. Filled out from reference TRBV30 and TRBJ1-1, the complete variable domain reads SQTIHQWPATLVQPVGSPLSLECTVEGTSNPNLYWYRQAAGRGLQLLFYSVGIGQISSEVPQNLSASRPQDRQFILSSKKLLLSDSGFYLCAWSAPPGRRNTEAFFGQGTRLTVV.

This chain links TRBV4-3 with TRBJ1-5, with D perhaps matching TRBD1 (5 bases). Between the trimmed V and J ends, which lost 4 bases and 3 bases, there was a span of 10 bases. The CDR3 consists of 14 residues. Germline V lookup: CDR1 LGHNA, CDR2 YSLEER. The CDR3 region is CASSPSRANQPQHF. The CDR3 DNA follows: TGCGCCAGCAGCCCCTCCAGGGCCAATCAGCCCCAGCATTTT.

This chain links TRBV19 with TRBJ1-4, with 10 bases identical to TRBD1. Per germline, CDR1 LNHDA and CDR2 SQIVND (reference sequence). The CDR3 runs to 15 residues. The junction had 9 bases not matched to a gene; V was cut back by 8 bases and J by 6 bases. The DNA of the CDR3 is TGTGCCAGTTGTAATACCGGGACAGGGGATGAAAAACTGTTTTTT. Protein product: CASCNTGTGDEKLFF. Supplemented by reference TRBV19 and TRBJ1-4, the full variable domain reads DGGITQSPKYLFRKEGQNVTLSCEQNLNHDAMYWYRQDPGQGLRLIYYSQIVNDFQKGDIAEGYSVSREKKESFPLTVTSAQKNPTAFYLCASCNTGTGDEKLFFGSGTQLSVL.